Listed below are T cell receptor beta chains from one sample, sequenced in a study of cytomegalovirus exposure and HLA in healthy donors. The protocol was immunoSEQ multiplex PCR, while the TCRdb copy is restricted to in-frame clones and leaves out a portion. The sample consists of roughly 160,000 clones, roughly 79% of them appearing once. The specimen sequenced was PBMCs. These TCRs come from a woman aged 45-65 years in good health and CMV-seropositive. Each CDR3 is given with its conserved first and last residue. The order of the fields is D gene, V gene, J gene, clone size, CDR3 DNA, CDR3 protein. D genes are given only for firm matches. Size values are once, few and many counts, or a class for expanded clones, and some rows have none.

.	TRBV13	TRBJ1-2	.	TGTGCCAGCAGCTTCAAGGGACTCCCGGAGTATGGCTACACCTTC	CASSFKGLPEYGYTF
TRBD1	TRBV27	TRBJ1-2	.	TGTGCCAGCAGTTCTGCCGGGACAGGGAACTATGGCTACACCTTC	CASSSAGTGNYGYTF
TRBD2	TRBV30	TRBJ2-5	.	TGTGCCTCCCGACTAGCGGGGGGTGGGGAGACCCAGTACTTC	CASRLAGGGETQYF
.	TRBV6-1	TRBJ2-7	.	TGTGCCAGCAGTGAAGCCGACCCGATGGGAGTATACGAGCAGTACTTC	CASSEADPMGVYEQYF
TRBD2	TRBV5-4	TRBJ2-7	once	TGCGCCAGCAGCTTGCAGCGGGAGGCGACCTACGAGCAGTACTTC	CASSLQREATYEQYF
TRBD1	TRBV4-1	TRBJ1-4	few	TGCGCCAGCAGCCAAGAACAGGGGGCCACTAATGAAAAACTGTTTTTT	CASSQEQGATNEKLFF
.	TRBV5-1	TRBJ2-2	.	TGCGCCAGCAGCTTGGGATTCAAGGGAGCCGGGGAGCTGTTTTTT	CASSLGFKGAGELFF
TRBD1	TRBV27	TRBJ2-3	.	TGTGCCAGCAGTTTCTTGGACAGGGTGGGGGCAGATACGCAGTATTTT	CASSFLDRVGADTQYF
TRBD2	TRBV7-2	TRBJ2-7	.	TGTGCCAGCAGCTTAGGAGGACTAGCGGGAGTCATTACCTACGAGCAGTACTTC	CASSLGGLAGVITYEQYF
.	TRBV7-6	TRBJ1-2	.	TGTGCCAGCAGCTTACAGGGGCCCTATGGCTACACCTTC	CASSLQGPYGYTF
.	TRBV5-6	TRBJ2-1	.	TGTGCCAGCAGCTCACCCCGGGGGAGTAATGAGCAGTTCTTC	CASSSPRGSNEQFF
.	TRBV28	TRBJ2-7	.	TGTGCCAGCAGTTTGACTGACCGGGAAGCCTACGAGCAGTACTTC	CASSLTDREAYEQYF
.	TRBV25-1	TRBJ1-6	.	TGTGCCAGCAGCCAGGGATTTGATTCACCCCTCCACTTT	CASSQGFDSPLHF
.	TRBV2	TRBJ1-1	medium-sized	TGTGCCAGCAGTGTGGGAAGGGACTTTGAAGCTTTCTTT	CASSVGRDFEAFF
.	TRBV28	TRBJ1-1	.	TGTGCCAGCAGTTTAGCCCCCCGGGCTGAAGCTTTCTTT	CASSLAPRAEAFF
.	TRBV4-3	TRBJ1-5	.	TGCGCCAGCAGCCAAGATTCAGGTGACCAGCCCCAGCATTTT	CASSQDSGDQPQHF
.	TRBV30	TRBJ1-2	.	TGTGCCTGGAGCGATCGACAGGAGTACCTAAAGTTC	CAWSDRQEYLKF
.	TRBV5-1	TRBJ2-5	.	TGCGCCAGCAGCTCAAGAGTCAGGGGCCAAGAGACCCAGTACTTC	CASSSRVRGQETQYF
.	TRBV7-2	TRBJ1-3	.	TGTGCCAGCAGCTTGGCTCTTGGACATGTCGCCATATATTTT	CASSLALGHVAIYF
TRBD1	TRBV5-1	TRBJ2-4	.	TGCGCCAGCAGCTCCGGACAGGGATTAATAGCCAAAAACATTCAGTACTTC	CASSSGQGLIAKNIQYF
TRBD1	TRBV5-5	TRBJ2-2	.	TGTGCCAGCACCCGGACAGGGATCGACACCGGGGAGCTGTTTTTT	CASTRTGIDTGELFF
.	TRBV5-1	TRBJ1-6	.	TGCGCCAGCAGCCCAGAGAGGAGCTATAATTCACCCCTCCACTTT	CASSPERSYNSPLHF
.	TRBV5-1	TRBJ2-5	few	TGCGCCAGCAGCTTAGCTGTACAAGAGACCCAGTACTTC	CASSLAVQETQYF
TRBD1	TRBV10-3	TRBJ2-7	.	TGTGCCATCATGGGACAGGGGGCCTCCTACGAGCAGTACTTC	CAIMGQGASYEQYF
.	TRBV7-9	TRBJ1-2	.	TGTGCCAGCAGCTTAGCGGGGGCCCCTGGCTATGGCTACACCTTC	CASSLAGAPGYGYTF
.	TRBV25-1	TRBJ1-6	.	TGTGCCAGCAGTTTTGAGGGTAATTCACCCCTCCACTTT	CASSFEGNSPLHF
.	TRBV9	TRBJ1-4	.	TGTGCCAGCAGCGCCCTAACAGGGACTAATGAAAAACTGTTTTTT	CASSALTGTNEKLFF
.	TRBV28	TRBJ1-5	.	TGTGCCAGCAGTCCCGACAGCTATAGCAATCAGCCCCAGCATTTT	CASSPDSYSNQPQHF
.	TRBV28	TRBJ2-2	.	TGTGCCAGCACCTTAACAGGGTGGGCGAACACCGGGGAGCTGTTTTTT	CASTLTGWANTGELFF
TRBD1	TRBV2	TRBJ1-1	.	TGTGCCAGCAGTGGGACAGGGGACACTGAAGCTTTCTTT	CASSGTGDTEAFF
.	TRBV29-1	TRBJ2-3	.	TGCAGCGTTGAATACACAGATACGCAGTATTTT	CSVEYTDTQYF
.	TRBV6-5	TRBJ2-7	.	TGTGCCAGCAGTTACCGTCACGGCGAGCAGTACTTC	CASSYRHGEQYF
.	TRBV2	TRBJ1-1	.	TGTGCCAGCAGTGAAGCTCGCACAGAAGCTTTCTTT	CASSEARTEAFF
TRBD1	TRBV23-1	TRBJ1-2	few	TGCGCCAGCAGTCAAACAGGGGATACCTATGGCTACACCTTC	CASSQTGDTYGYTF
TRBD1	TRBV10-3	TRBJ1-1	.	TGTGCCATCAGTGAGTGGCCCCCCGGACAGGGTCAAAACACTGAAGCTTTCTTT	CAISEWPPGQGQNTEAFF
TRBD2	TRBV4-3	TRBJ2-1	.	TGCGCCAGCAGGGGGACTAGCGGGAGTAGAGAGCAGTTCTTC	CASRGTSGSREQFF
TRBD2	TRBV5-4	TRBJ2-5	.	TGTGCCAGCAGCTTGACTAGCGGGCAAGAGACCCAGTACTTC	CASSLTSGQETQYF
.	TRBV9	TRBJ2-2	.	TGTGCCAGCAGCGTAGGGGAGGCCGACGCGAACACCGGGGAGCTGTTTTTT	CASSVGEADANTGELFF
.	TRBV11-2	TRBJ1-5	.	TGTGCCAGCAGCTGGGACACAAGCAATCAGCCCCAGCATTTT	CASSWDTSNQPQHF
TRBD2	TRBV5-6	TRBJ2-3	.	TGTGCCAGCACCCATAGCGGGGTGAGCACAGATACGCAGTATTTT	CASTHSGVSTDTQYF
.	TRBV4-3	TRBJ1-2	.	TGCGCCAGCAGCCAAGATCACGGCGGAACTACCGGCTACACCTTC	CASSQDHGGTTGYTF
.	TRBV7-6	TRBJ1-1	.	TGTGCCAGCAGCTTAATCAGGGCGGGGAGCACTGAAGCTTTCTTT	CASSLIRAGSTEAFF
TRBD1	TRBV11-1	TRBJ1-1	.	TGTGCCAGCAGCACAGGACAGGGGGCAGGTAACACTGAAGCTTTCTTT	CASSTGQGAGNTEAFF
.	TRBV30	TRBJ1-2	few	TGTGCCTGGAACCAGGGTCTCTCTCATTTTAACTATGGCTACACCTTC	CAWNQGLSHFNYGYTF
.	TRBV7-6	TRBJ1-6	.	TGTGCCAGCAGCTTAGGACGTGGACGGGGAGGGAATTCACCCCTCCACTTT	CASSLGRGRGGNSPLHF